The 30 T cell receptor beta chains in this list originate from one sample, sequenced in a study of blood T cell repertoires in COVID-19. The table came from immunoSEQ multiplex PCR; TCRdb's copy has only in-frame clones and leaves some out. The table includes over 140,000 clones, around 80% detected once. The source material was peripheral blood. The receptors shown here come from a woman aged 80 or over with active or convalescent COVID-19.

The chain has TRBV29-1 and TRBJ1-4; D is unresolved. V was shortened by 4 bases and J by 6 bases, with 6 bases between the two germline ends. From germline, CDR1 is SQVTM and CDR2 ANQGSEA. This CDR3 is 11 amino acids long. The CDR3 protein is CSVGLYEKLFF. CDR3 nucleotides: TGCAGCGTTGGACTATATGAAAAACTGTTTTTT.

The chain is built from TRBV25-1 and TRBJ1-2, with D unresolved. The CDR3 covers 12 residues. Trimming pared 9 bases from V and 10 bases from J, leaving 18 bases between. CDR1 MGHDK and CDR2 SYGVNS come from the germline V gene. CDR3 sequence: CASLGTYFDYTF. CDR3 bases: TGTGCCAGTCTCGGTACCTATTTTGACTACACCTTC.

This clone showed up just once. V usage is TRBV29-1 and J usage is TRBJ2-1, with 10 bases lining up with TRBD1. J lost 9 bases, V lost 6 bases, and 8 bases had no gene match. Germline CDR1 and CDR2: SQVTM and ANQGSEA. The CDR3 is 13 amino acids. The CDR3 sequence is CSVGTGARFEQFF. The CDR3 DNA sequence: TGCAGCGTCGGGACAGGGGCAAGGTTTGAGCAGTTCTTC.

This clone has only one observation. In DNA, the CDR3 is TGTGCCAGCAGACGGGACTCCCAGACCACAGATACGCAGTATTTT. It translates to CASRRDSQTTDTQYF. The chain is built from TRBV5-5 and TRBJ2-3; D may be TRBD2 (6 bases). The CDR3 runs 15 residues. Germline V gene data show CDR1 as SGHKS and CDR2 as YYEKEE (reference sequence). Trimming shortened V by 5 bases and J by 2 bases, and 15 bases separated the two germline ends.

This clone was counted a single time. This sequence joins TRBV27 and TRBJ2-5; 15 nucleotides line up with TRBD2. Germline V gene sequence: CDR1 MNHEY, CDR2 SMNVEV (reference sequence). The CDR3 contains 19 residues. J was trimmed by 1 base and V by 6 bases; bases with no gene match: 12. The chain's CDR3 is CASSYTGTSGGRFQETQYF. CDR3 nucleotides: TGTGCCAGCAGCTACACCGGGACTAGCGGGGGGCGCTTCCAAGAGACCCAGTACTTC.

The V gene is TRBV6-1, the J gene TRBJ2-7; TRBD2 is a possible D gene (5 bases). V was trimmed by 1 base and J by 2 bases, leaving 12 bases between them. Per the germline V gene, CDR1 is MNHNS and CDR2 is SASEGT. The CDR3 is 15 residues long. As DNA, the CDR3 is TGTGCCAGCAGTGAAGACGGAGGTTTGACCTACGAGCAGTACTTC. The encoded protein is CASSEDGGLTYEQYF.

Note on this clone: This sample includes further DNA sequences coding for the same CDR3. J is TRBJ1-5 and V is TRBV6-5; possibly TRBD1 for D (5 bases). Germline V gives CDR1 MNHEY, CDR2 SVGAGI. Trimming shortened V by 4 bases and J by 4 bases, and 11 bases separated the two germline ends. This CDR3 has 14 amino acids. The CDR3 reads CASSSTGGNQPQHF. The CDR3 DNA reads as TGTGCCAGCAGTTCCACCGGGGGAAATCAGCCCCAGCATTTT.

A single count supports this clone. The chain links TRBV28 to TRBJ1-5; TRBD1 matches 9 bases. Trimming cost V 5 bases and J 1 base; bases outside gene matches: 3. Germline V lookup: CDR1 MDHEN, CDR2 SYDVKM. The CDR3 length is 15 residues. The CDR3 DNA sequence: TGTGCCAGCAGTAAACAGGGGGCGAGCAATCAGCCCCAGCATTTT. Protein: CASSKQGASNQPQHF.

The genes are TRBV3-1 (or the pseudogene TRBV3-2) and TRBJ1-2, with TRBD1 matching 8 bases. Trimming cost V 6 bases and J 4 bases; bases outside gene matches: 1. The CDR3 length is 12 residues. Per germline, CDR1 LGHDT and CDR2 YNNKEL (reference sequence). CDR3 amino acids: CASRTGGYGYTF. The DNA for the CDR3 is TGTGCCAGCAGAACAGGGGGCTATGGCTACACCTTC.

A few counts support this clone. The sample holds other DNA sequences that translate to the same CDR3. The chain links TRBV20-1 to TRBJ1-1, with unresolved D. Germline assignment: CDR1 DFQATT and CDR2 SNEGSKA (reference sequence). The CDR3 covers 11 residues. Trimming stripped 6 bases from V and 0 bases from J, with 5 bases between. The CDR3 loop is CSAGVNTEAFF. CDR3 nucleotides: TGCAGTGCCGGGGTGAACACTGAAGCTTTCTTT.

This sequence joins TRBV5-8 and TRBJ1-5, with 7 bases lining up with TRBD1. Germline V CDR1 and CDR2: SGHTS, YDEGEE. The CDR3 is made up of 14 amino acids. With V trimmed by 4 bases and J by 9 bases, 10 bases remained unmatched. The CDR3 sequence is CASSPGQFFRPQHF. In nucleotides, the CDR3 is TGTGCCAGCAGCCCGGGACAGTTTTTTAGGCCCCAGCATTTT. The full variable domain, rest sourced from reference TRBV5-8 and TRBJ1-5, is EAGVTQSPTHLIKTRGQQATLRCSPISGHTSVYWYQQALGLGLQFLLWYDEGEERNRGNFPPRFSGRQFPNYSSELNVNALELEDSALYLCASSPGQFFRPQHFGDGTRLSIL.

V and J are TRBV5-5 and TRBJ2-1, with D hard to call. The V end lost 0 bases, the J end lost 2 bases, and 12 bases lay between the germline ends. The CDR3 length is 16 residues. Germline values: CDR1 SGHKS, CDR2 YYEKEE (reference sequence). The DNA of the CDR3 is TGTGCCAGCAGCTTGGTCCAAAGAGAACCCTACAATGAGCAGTTCTTC. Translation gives CASSLVQREPYNEQFF.

The CDR3 region is CAWSYKGAGYEQYF. The CDR3 bases are TGTGCCTGGAGTTACAAGGGGGCCGGCTACGAGCAGTACTTC. V usage is TRBV30 and J usage is TRBJ2-7; TRBD1 aligns across 7 bases. The ends lost 2 bases at V and 3 bases at J; junction bases unmatched: 7. This CDR3 has 14 residues. CDR1 GTSNPN and CDR2 SVGIG come from the germline V gene (reference sequence).

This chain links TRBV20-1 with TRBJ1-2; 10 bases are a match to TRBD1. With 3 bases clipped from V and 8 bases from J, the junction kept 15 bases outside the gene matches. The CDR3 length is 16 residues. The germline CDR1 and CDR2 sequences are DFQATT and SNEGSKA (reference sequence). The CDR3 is CSASAPPDRGRRGYTF. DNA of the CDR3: TGCAGTGCTAGTGCCCCCCCCGACAGGGGGCGGAGAGGCTACACCTTC.

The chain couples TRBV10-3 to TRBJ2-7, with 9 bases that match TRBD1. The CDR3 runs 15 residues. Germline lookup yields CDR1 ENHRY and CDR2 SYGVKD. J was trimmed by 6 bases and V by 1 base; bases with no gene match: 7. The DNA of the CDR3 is TGTGCCATCAGTGAGTTGGGACAGGGCATCGGCGAGCAGTACTTC. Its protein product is CAISELGQGIGEQYF.

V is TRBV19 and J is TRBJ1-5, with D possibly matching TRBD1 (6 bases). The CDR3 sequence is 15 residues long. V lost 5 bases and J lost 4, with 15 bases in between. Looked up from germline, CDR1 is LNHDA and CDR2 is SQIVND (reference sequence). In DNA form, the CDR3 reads TGTGCCAGTAGTGCGCCGGGACATACTAATCAGCCCCAGCATTTT. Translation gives CASSAPGHTNQPQHF.

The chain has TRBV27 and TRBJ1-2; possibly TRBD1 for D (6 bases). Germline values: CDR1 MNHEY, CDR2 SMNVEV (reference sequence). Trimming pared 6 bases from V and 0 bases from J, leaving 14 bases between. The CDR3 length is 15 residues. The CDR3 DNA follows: TGTGCCAGCAGGACGTCCGGGACAACTAACTATGGCTACACCTTC. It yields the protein CASRTSGTTNYGYTF.

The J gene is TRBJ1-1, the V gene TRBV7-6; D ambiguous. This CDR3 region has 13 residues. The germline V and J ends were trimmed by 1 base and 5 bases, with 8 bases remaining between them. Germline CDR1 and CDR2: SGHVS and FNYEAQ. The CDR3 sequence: CASSLGGDTEAFF. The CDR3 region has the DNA TGTGCCAGCAGCTTAGGCGGGGATACTGAAGCTTTCTTT.

As DNA, the CDR3 is TGTGCCAGCAGCGCCCGACAAACCTCCTCACCCCTCCACTTT. Translating it yields CASSARQTSSPLHF. This chain uses TRBV7-8 with TRBJ1-6; D is unclear. CDR3 length: 14 amino acids. The V end was cut by 5 bases, the J end by 10 bases, with 15 bases between. Germline values: CDR1 SGHVS, CDR2 FQNEAQ.

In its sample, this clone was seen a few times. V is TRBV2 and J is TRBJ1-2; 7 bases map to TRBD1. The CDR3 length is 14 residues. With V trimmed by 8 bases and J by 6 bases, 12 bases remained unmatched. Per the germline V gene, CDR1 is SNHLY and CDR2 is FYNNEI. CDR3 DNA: TGTGCCAGCGGATACAGGGGAGCGGCGGATGGCTACACCTTC. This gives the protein CASGYRGAADGYTF.

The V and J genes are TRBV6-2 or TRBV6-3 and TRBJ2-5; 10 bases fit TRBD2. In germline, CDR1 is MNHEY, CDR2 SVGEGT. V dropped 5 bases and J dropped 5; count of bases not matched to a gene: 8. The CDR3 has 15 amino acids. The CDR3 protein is CASSLAGASTETQYF. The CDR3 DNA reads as TGTGCCAGCAGTCTAGCGGGGGCCTCAACCGAGACCCAGTACTTC.

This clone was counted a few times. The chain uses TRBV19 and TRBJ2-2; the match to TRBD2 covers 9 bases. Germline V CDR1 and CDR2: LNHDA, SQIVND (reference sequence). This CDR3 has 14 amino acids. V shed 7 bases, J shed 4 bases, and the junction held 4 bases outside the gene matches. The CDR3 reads CASNRAGGTGELFF. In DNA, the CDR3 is TGTGCCAGTAATCGAGCGGGGGGCACCGGGGAGCTGTTTTTT.

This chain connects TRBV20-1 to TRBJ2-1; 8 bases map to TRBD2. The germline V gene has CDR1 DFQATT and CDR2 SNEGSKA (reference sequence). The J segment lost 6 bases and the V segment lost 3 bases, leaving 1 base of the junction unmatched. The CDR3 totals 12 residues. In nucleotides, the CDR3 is TGCAGTGCTAGTGCGGGGGGCAATGAGCAGTTCTTC. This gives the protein CSASAGGNEQFF.

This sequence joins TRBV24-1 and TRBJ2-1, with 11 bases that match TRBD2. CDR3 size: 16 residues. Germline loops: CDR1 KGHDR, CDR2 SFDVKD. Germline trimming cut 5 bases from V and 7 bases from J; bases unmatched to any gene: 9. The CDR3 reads CATSGVTSGDRNEQFF. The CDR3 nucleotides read TGTGCCACCAGTGGGGTGACTAGCGGGGATAGGAATGAGCAGTTCTTC.

CDR3 sequence (DNA): TGTGCCAGCAGCCAAACGGACAGCCTGCCCCTCCACTTT. Amino acids: CASSQTDSLPLHF. The chain carries TRBV3-1 (or the pseudogene TRBV3-2) and TRBJ1-6; tentatively, D is TRBD1 (6 bases). Deletions cut 2 bases from V and 13 bases from J, with 12 bases between. The CDR3 contains 13 residues. Germline loops: CDR1 LGHDT, CDR2 YNNKEL (reference sequence).

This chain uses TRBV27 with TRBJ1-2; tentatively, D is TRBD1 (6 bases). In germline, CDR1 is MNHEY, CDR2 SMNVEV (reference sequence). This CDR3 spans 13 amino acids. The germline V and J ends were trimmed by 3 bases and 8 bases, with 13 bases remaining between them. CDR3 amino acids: CASSLSQGWGYTF. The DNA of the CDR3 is TGTGCCAGCAGTTTGAGTCAGGGGTGGGGCTACACCTTC.

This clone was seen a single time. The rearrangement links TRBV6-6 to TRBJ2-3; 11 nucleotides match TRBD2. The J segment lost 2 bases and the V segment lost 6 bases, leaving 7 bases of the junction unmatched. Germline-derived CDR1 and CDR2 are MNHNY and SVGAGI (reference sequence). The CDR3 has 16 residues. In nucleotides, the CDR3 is TGTGCCAGCAGGCCGGGGACTAGCGGCTCCACAGATACGCAGTATTTT. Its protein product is CASRPGTSGSTDTQYF.

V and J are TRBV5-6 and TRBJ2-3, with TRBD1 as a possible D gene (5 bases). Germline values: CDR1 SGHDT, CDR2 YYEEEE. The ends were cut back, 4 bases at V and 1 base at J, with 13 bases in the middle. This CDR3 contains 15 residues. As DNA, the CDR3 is TGTGCCAGCAGCCGCCTCTGGGGCCGCACAGATACGCAGTATTTT. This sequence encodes CASSRLWGRTDTQYF.

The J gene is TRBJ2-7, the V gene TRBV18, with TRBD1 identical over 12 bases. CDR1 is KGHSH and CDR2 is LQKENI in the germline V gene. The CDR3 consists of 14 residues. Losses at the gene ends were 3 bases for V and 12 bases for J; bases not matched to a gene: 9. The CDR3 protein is CASSPVAGTGGPYF. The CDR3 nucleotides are TGTGCCAGCTCACCTGTCGCCGGGACAGGGGGCCCGTACTTC.

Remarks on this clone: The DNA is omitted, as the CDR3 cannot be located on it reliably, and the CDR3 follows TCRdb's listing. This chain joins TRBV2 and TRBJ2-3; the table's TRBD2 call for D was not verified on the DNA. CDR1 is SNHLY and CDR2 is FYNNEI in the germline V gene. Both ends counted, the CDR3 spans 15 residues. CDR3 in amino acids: CACSAGRGYTDTQYF.